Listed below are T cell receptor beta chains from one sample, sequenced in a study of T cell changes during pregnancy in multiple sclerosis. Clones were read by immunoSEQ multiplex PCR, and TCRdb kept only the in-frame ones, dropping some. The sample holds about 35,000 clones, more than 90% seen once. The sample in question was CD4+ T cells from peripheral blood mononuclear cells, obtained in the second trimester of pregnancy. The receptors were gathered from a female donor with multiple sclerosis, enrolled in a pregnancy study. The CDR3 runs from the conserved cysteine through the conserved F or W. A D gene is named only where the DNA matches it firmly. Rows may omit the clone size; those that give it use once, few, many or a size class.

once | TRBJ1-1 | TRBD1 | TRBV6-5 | CASSSQTGGGFLAFF | TGTGCCAGCAGTTCTCAAACAGGGGGCGGCTTCCTAGCTTTCTTT
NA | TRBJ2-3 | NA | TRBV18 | CASSSPGVQTDTQYF | TGTGCCAGCTCATCGCCCGGGGTACAGACAGATACGCAGTATTTT
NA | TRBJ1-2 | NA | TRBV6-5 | CASSYGDQDYGYTF | TGTGCCAGCAGTTACGGCGACCAGGACTATGGCTACACCTTC
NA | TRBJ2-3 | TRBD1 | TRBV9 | CASSELQGSTDTQYF | TGTGCCAGCAGCGAACTACAGGGGTCCACAGATACGCAGTATTTT
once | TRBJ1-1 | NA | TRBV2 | CASSQEAVNTEAFF | TGTGCCAGCAGTCAAGAGGCGGTTAACACTGAAGCTTTCTTT
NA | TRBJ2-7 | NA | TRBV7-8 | CASTLGVQGGGREQYF | TGTGCCAGCACGTTGGGGGTGCAGGGAGGGGGACGGGAGCAGTACTTC
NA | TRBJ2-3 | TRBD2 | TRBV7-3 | CASSRGGASDTQYF | TGTGCCAGCAGCCGCGGGGGGGCCTCAGATACGCAGTATTTT
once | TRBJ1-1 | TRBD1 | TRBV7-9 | CASSRDRPLLTEAFF | TGTGCCAGCAGTCGGGACAGACCCCTTCTCACTGAAGCTTTCTTT
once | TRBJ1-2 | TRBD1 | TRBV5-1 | CASSLGRDRVNYGYTF | TGCGCCAGCAGCTTGGGCCGGGACAGGGTTAACTATGGCTACACCTTC
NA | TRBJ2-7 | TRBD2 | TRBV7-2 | CASSFVGTSGGTYEQYF | TGTGCCAGCAGCTTTGTCGGGACTAGCGGGGGAACGTACGAGCAGTACTTC
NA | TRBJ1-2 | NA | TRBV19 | CASSISRAHYGYTF | TGTGCCAGTAGTATATCCAGGGCTCACTATGGCTACACCTTC
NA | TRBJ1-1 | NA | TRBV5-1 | CASSLADGGTEAFF | TGCGCCAGCAGCTTGGCAGACGGAGGAACTGAAGCTTTCTTT
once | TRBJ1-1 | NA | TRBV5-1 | CASSLIQGTEAFF | TGCGCCAGCAGCTTGATTCAGGGCACTGAAGCTTTCTTT
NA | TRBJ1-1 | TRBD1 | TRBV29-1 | CSADRGTNTEAFF | TGCAGCGCTGACAGGGGAACGAACACTGAAGCTTTCTTT
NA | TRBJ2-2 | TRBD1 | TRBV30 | CAWSVPGQGSGELFF | TGTGCCTGGAGTGTACCGGGACAGGGCTCCGGGGAGCTGTTTTTT
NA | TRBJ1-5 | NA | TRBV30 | CAWGIQGNQPQHF | TGTGCCTGGGGAATACAGGGAAATCAGCCCCAGCATTTT
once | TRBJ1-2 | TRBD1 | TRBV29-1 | CSGGQGDYGYTF | TGCAGCGGGGGACAGGGCGACTATGGCTACACCTTC
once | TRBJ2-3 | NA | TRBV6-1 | CASSFLGGGTDTQYF | TGTGCCAGCAGTTTTCTAGGGGGGGGCACAGATACGCAGTATTTT
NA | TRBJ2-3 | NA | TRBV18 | CASSPQGRWTDTQYF | TGTGCCAGCTCACCCCAGGGAAGGTGGACAGATACGCAGTATTTT
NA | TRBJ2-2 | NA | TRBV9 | CASKEYNTGELFF | TGTGCCAGCAAGGAGTATAACACCGGGGAGCTGTTTTTT
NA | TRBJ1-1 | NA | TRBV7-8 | CASSFRGTMNTEAFF | TGTGCCAGCAGCTTTAGGGGGACCATGAACACTGAAGCTTTCTTT
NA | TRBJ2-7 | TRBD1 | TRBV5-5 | CASSRTGSSYEQYF | TGTGCCAGCAGCCGGACAGGGAGCTCCTACGAGCAGTACTTC
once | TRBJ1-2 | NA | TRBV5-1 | CASSLTESGGYTF | TGCGCCAGCAGCTTGACGGAAAGCGGTGGCTACACCTTC
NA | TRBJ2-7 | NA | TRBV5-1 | CASSLGTTVSYEQYF | TGCGCCAGCAGCTTGGGGACTACAGTCTCCTACGAGCAGTACTTC
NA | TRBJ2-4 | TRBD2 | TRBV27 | CASRAGRLAGAKNIQYF | TGTGCCTCCAGGGCAGGGCGCCTAGCGGGGGCAAAAAACATTCAGTACTTC
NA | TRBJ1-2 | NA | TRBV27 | CASSLAGAPYGYTF | TGTGCCAGCAGTTTAGCAGGGGCCCCCTATGGCTACACCTTC
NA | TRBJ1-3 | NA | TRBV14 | CASSQVPGFSGNTIYF | TGTGCCAGCAGCCAAGTACCAGGGTTCTCTGGAAACACCATATATTTT
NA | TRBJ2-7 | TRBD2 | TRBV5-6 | CASSLTGTSGIYEQYF | TGTGCCAGCAGCTTGACCGGGACTAGCGGGATCTACGAGCAGTACTTC
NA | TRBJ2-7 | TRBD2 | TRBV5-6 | CASSSLAGNSYEQYF | TGTGCCAGCAGCTCACTAGCGGGGAACTCCTACGAGCAGTACTTC
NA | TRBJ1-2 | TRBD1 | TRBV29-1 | CSVERTGNGYTF | TGCAGCGTTGAAAGGACAGGGAATGGCTACACCTTC
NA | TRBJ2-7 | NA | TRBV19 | CASSIWSSAYEQYF | TGTGCCAGTAGTATTTGGTCCAGCGCCTACGAGCAGTACTTC
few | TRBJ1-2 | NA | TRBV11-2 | CASSLTGVQGYTF | TGTGCCAGCAGCTTAACGGGGGTACAGGGCTACACCTTC
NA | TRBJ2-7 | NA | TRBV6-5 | CASSLGGRSGEQYF | TGTGCCAGCAGTTTGGGGGGGCGGTCGGGTGAGCAGTACTTC
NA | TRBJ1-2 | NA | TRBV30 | CAWSVGAGVSGYTF | TGTGCCTGGAGTGTGGGGGCGGGGGTCTCGGGCTACACCTTC
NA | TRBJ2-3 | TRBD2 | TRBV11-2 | CASSLDRGTSGLYTQYF | TGTGCCAGCAGCTTAGATCGGGGGACTAGCGGACTCTATACGCAGTATTTT
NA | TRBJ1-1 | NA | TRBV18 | CASSPASGLNTEAFF | TGTGCCAGCTCACCCGCGAGCGGACTGAACACTGAAGCTTTCTTT
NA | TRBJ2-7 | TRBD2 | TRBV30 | CAWSVIAGALYF | TGTGCCTGGAGTGTAATAGCGGGTGCGCTTTACTTC
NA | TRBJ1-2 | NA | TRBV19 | CASSDNRVRFGYTF | TGTGCCAGTAGCGACAACAGGGTGAGGTTTGGCTACACCTTC
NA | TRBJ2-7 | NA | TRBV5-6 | CASSLLDTSSYEQYF | TGTGCCAGCAGCTTGTTGGACACCAGCTCCTACGAGCAGTACTTC
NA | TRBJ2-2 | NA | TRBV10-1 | CASSERGGVGELFF | TGCGCCAGCAGTGAAAGAGGGGGTGTCGGGGAGCTGTTTTTT
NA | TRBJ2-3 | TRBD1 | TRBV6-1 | CASRDRDRAYTQYF | TGTGCCAGCAGAGACCGGGACAGGGCTTATACGCAGTATTTT
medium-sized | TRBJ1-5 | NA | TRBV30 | CAWSMAGGNQPQHF | TGTGCCTGGAGTATGGCAGGGGGCAATCAGCCCCAGCATTTT
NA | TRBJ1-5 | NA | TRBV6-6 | CASSYGGGAGQPQHF | TGTGCCAGCAGTTACGGGGGGGGCGCAGGCCAGCCCCAGCATTTT
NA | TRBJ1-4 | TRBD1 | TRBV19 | CASSAGQGVTNEKLFF | TGTGCCAGTAGTGCGGGACAGGGAGTAACTAATGAAAAACTGTTTTTT
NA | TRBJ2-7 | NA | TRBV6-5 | CASSYRPLRGYEQYF | TGTGCCAGCAGTTACCGCCCATTACGAGGCTACGAGCAGTACTTC
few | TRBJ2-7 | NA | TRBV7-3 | CASSSPGTRNYEQYF | TGTGCCAGCAGCTCCCCCGGGACACGGAACTACGAGCAGTACTTC
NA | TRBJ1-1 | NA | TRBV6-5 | CASSYADRSEAFF | TGTGCCAGCAGTTACGCTGACAGGTCTGAAGCTTTCTTT
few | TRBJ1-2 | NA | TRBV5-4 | CASAVSPF | TGTGCCAGCGCGGTCAGCCCCTTC
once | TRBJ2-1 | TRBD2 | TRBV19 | CASRITTSGILNEQFF | TGTGCCAGTAGGATAACTACTAGCGGGATATTGAATGAGCAGTTCTTC
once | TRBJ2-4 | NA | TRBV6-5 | CATSDLAKNIQYF | TGTGCCACGTCGGACTTAGCCAAAAACATTCAGTACTTC
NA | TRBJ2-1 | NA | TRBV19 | CASSITPSNEQFF | TGTGCCAGTAGTATCACCCCGAGCAATGAGCAGTTCTTC
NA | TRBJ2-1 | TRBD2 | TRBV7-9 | CASSPAGVGEQFF | TGTGCCAGCAGCCCAGCGGGAGTTGGTGAGCAGTTCTTC
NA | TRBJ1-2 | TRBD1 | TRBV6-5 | CASSGQGVRGYTF | TGTGCCAGCAGCGGACAGGGAGTCCGCGGCTACACCTTC